These 32 T cell receptor beta chains were all obtained from the same sample, sequenced in a study of cytomegalovirus exposure and HLA in healthy donors (dated by TCRdb to the late 2010s). Libraries were built with the immunoSEQ multiplex PCR assay. A mixture of 60 forward primers for TCR Vbeta segments and 13 reverse primers for TCR Jbeta segments was used in the multiplex PCR. The clones in this table, taken by TCRdb from immuneACCESS, are in-frame only. Not every clone is retained; where verified, under half of the shortfall comes from an unresolved V gene, and the cause of the rest is unknown. This sample holds about 120,000 clones; around three quarters were observed only once. The top ten clonotypes cover under 3.5% of the sample. The sample consisted of PBMCs. These receptors all come from a female donor in good health and CMV-seronegative.

The rearrangement uses TRBV4-2 and TRBJ1-3; 9 bases agree with TRBD1. Germline CDR1 and CDR2: LGHNA and YNFKEQ. V lost 1 base to trimming and J lost 3 bases; unmatched junction nucleotides: 4. This CDR3 has 16 amino acids. CDR3: CASSQVVDRGGNTIYF. As DNA, the CDR3 is TGTGCCAGCAGCCAAGTCGTGGACAGGGGTGGAAACACCATATATTTT.

This clone was seen only once. The chain uses TRBV29-1 and TRBJ2-2; D uncertain. Per the germline V gene, CDR1 is SQVTM and CDR2 is ANQGSEA. V was cut by 1 base and J by 7 bases, with 7 bases left in between. CDR3 length: 12 amino acids. DNA for the CDR3: TGCAGCGTTGAAGCCCAGTTCGGGGAGCTGTTTTTT. This translates into CSVEAQFGELFF.

This clone was counted only a few times. This rearrangement joins TRBV7-6 to TRBJ2-6; D unclear. The V end was cut by 3 bases, the J end by 0 bases, with 6 bases between. This CDR3 has 15 residues. Germline V gene data show CDR1 as SGHVS and CDR2 as FNYEAQ. In DNA, the CDR3 is TGTGCCAGCAGCTTTCGGGTCTCTGGGGCCAACGTCCTGACTTTC. Protein sequence: CASSFRVSGANVLTF.

The sample holds a few counts of this clone. V gene TRBV5-6 combines with J gene TRBJ2-7; D uncertain. V lost 6 bases to trimming and J lost 0 bases, with 13 bases between them. Looked up from germline, CDR1 is SGHDT and CDR2 is YYEEEE. This CDR3 comprises 14 residues. For the CDR3, the DNA is TGTGCCAGCACACCCCGACGGGTCTCCTACGAGCAGTACTTC. Its translation: CASTPRRVSYEQYF.

This clone was counted once. In DNA form, the CDR3 reads TGTGCCAGTAGTGATGGAGCGGGGGGACAAGAGACCCAGTACTTC. Translation: CASSDGAGGQETQYF. The chain has TRBV19 and TRBJ2-5; TRBD2 agrees at 9 bases. Germline CDR1 and CDR2: LNHDA and SQIVND (reference sequence). CDR3 length equals 15 residues. After removal of 5 bases from V and 2 bases from J, the junction contained 6 bases not matched to a gene. The whole variable domain, filled in from reference TRBV19 and TRBJ2-5, reads DGGITQSPKYLFRKEGQNVTLSCEQNLNHDAMYWYRQDPGQGLRLIYYSQIVNDFQKGDIAEGYSVSREKKESFPLTVTSAQKNPTAFYLCASSDGAGGQETQYFGPGTRLLVL.

On this clone itself: Germline is not matched at one junction end, which may reflect a read error. The chain uses TRBV7-7 and TRBJ1-2, with 10 bases lining up with TRBD1. Per the germline V gene, CDR1 is SSHAT and CDR2 is FNYEAQ (reference sequence). This CDR3 has 15 amino acids. The CDR3 nucleotides are TGTGCTAGCAGCTACTGGGACAGGGGTAACTATGGCTACACCTTC. It encodes CASSYWDRGNYGYTF. Full variable domain (outside the CDR3, taken from reference TRBV7-7 and TRBJ1-2): GAGVSQSPRYKVTKRGQDVTLRCDPISSHATLYWYQQALGQGPEFLTYFNYEAQPDKSGLPSDRFSAERPEGSISTLTIQRTEQRDSAMYRCASSYWDRGNYGYTFGSGTRLTVV.

V gene TRBV19 combines with J gene TRBJ1-5; D ambiguous. V gave up 6 bases and J gave up 5 bases, with 14 bases separating them. CDR1 LNHDA and CDR2 SQIVND come from the germline V gene (reference sequence). The CDR3 extends over 14 amino acids. The CDR3 DNA reads TGTGCCAGTAGCACGTATGAGGGTTATCAGCCCCAGCATTTT. Translated, it gives CASSTYEGYQPQHF. The whole variable domain, filled in from reference TRBV19 and TRBJ1-5, reads DGGITQSPKYLFRKEGQNVTLSCEQNLNHDAMYWYRQDPGQGLRLIYYSQIVNDFQKGDIAEGYSVSREKKESFPLTVTSAQKNPTAFYLCASSTYEGYQPQHFGDGTRLSIL.

This clone came up a few times. V usage is TRBV5-5 and J usage is TRBJ1-1; tentative D call: TRBD1 (6 bases). Germline V gives CDR1 SGHKS, CDR2 YYEKEE (reference sequence). The V end lost 5 bases, the J end lost 1 base, and 9 bases lay between the germline ends. The CDR3 is 13 amino acids. The CDR3 sequence is CASRTQGNTEAFF. CDR3 in DNA: TGTGCCAGCAGAACACAGGGGAACACTGAAGCTTTCTTT.

The chain employs TRBV19 and TRBJ2-7; a weak D match, TRBD1 (6 bases). Germline CDR1 and CDR2: LNHDA and SQIVND (reference sequence). CDR3 length equals 14 residues. V was trimmed by 2 bases and J by 3 bases, leaving 11 bases between them. The CDR3 sequence is CASSIYNRVYEQYF. The DNA of the CDR3 is TGTGCCAGTAGTATATATAACAGGGTCTACGAGCAGTACTTC.

The J gene is TRBJ1-3, the V gene TRBV19; no firm D call. The CDR3 covers 15 residues. Germline V gives CDR1 LNHDA, CDR2 SQIVND (reference sequence). V lost 2 bases and J lost 2, with 10 bases in between. CDR3 sequence (DNA): TGTGCCAGTAGTATACTGTCGGGGACTGGAAACACCATATATTTT. Its protein product is CASSILSGTGNTIYF. Combining the CDR3 with reference TRBV19 and TRBJ1-3 gives the whole variable domain DGGITQSPKYLFRKEGQNVTLSCEQNLNHDAMYWYRQDPGQGLRLIYYSQIVNDFQKGDIAEGYSVSREKKESFPLTVTSAQKNPTAFYLCASSILSGTGNTIYFGEGSWLTVV.

This clone came up a few times. One base separates it from a far larger clone, so it is likely a read error. This sample also contains other DNA sequences that code for the same CDR3. V is TRBV4-1 and J is TRBJ2-6; D unresolved. Trimming took off 0 bases at V and 0 bases at J, with 3 bases between the two ends. Germline CDR1 is MGHRA and CDR2 is YSYEKL. The length of the CDR3 is 15 residues. CDR3 sequence: CASSQDSSGANVLTF. CDR3 coding DNA: TGCGCCAGCAGCCAAGACAGCTCTGGGGCCAACGTCCTGACTTTC.

This sequence joins TRBV7-8 and TRBJ2-2; D remains ambiguous. V dropped 4 bases and J dropped 3 bases, with 3 bases sitting between them. The CDR3 length is 12 residues. The germline CDR1 and CDR2 sequences are SGHVS and FQNEAQ. In DNA form, the CDR3 reads TGTGCCAGCAGCTCTCACACCGGGGAGCTGTTTTTT. Translation gives CASSSHTGELFF.

The chain couples TRBV14 to TRBJ2-3, with TRBD2 matching over 12 bases. V lost 4 bases, J lost 2 bases, and 4 bases stayed unmatched. Germline CDR1 reads SGHDN; CDR2 reads FVKESK. This CDR3 is 16 amino acids long. The CDR3 here is CASSLGLAGNTDTQYF. The CDR3 DNA reads as TGTGCCAGCAGCCTCGGACTAGCGGGGAACACAGATACGCAGTATTTT.

This rearrangement joins TRBV19 to TRBJ1-4; tentatively, D is TRBD1 (5 bases). CDR1 and CDR2 (germline): LNHDA, SQIVND (reference sequence). Deletions cut 4 bases from V and 2 bases from J, with 8 bases between. This CDR3 comprises 14 residues. The CDR3 bases are TGTGCCAGTAGTACGGGACTGACTAATGAAAAACTGTTTTTT. This sequence encodes CASSTGLTNEKLFF.

For the CDR3, the DNA is TGTGCCAGCAGCCCTGACAGGGTGGGCGATGGCTACACCTTC. Encoded protein: CASSPDRVGDGYTF. The J gene is TRBJ1-2, the V gene TRBV5-4; 7 nucleotides align to TRBD1. This CDR3 has 14 residues. Germline CDR1 is SGHNT and CDR2 is YYREEE (reference sequence). J was trimmed by 6 bases and V by 4 bases; bases with no gene match: 9.

J is TRBJ1-5 and V is TRBV5-4; D is unclear. Germline-derived CDR1 and CDR2 are SGHNT and YYREEE (reference sequence). V was pared by 2 bases and J by 2 bases, with 8 bases between. This CDR3 has 14 residues. CDR3 sequence reads: CASSFFGGNQPQHF. In DNA form, the CDR3 reads TGTGCCAGCAGCTTTTTCGGTGGCAATCAGCCCCAGCATTTT.

The chain has TRBV19 and TRBJ1-5, with D possibly TRBD1 on 5 matching bases. The CDR3 has 15 residues. Germline values: CDR1 LNHDA, CDR2 SQIVND (reference sequence). Trimming cost V 7 bases and J 0 bases, with 13 bases left between them. This CDR3 reads CASILTANSNQPQHF. Written as DNA, the CDR3 is TGTGCCAGTATACTGACAGCTAATAGCAATCAGCCCCAGCATTTT.

The gene calls are TRBV5-4 and TRBJ1-2; 8 bases fit TRBD1. V was clipped by 4 bases and J by 8 bases; unmatched bases: 7. Germline lookup yields CDR1 SGHNT and CDR2 YYREEE (reference sequence). The CDR3 totals 13 residues. CDR3: CASSGTGGGGYTF. The CDR3 DNA is TGTGCCAGCAGCGGCACAGGGGGAGGGGGCTACACCTTC.

V usage is TRBV5-1 and J usage is TRBJ2-3; D uncertain. V was cut by 4 bases and J by 2 bases, with 11 bases left in between. The CDR3 has 14 amino acids. Germline CDR1 SGHRS, CDR2 YFSETQ. Here the CDR3 reads CASSQFHPTDTQYF. CDR3 bases: TGCGCCAGCAGCCAATTCCATCCCACAGATACGCAGTATTTT.

To note about this clone: The germline gene is not matched at one end of the junction; a read error may be the cause. The V call is TRBV7-7, the J call TRBJ2-3, with 7 bases lining up with TRBD1. This CDR3 is built from 13 residues. Germline values: CDR1 SSHAT, CDR2 FNYEAQ (reference sequence). CDR3 sequence reads: CASSLADREPQYF. The CDR3 bases are TGTGCTAGCAGCTTAGCCGACAGGGAGCCGCAGTATTTT.

The chain is built from TRBV19 and TRBJ2-2; no reliable D call. Germline CDR1 and CDR2: LNHDA and SQIVND (reference sequence). The V end was cut by 3 bases, the J end by 2 bases, with 16 bases between. The CDR3 sequence is 17 residues long. CDR3 loop: CASSMQSTKKNTGELFF. As DNA, the CDR3 is TGTGCCAGTAGTATGCAGTCAACTAAGAAAAACACCGGGGAGCTGTTTTTT.

The V call is TRBV7-9, the J call TRBJ2-3; 7 bases are a match to TRBD2. Germline CDR1 and CDR2: SEHNR and FQNEAQ (reference sequence). CDR3 length: 17 residues. V lost 6 bases to trimming and J lost 2 bases; unmatched junction nucleotides: 14. The CDR3 DNA reads TGTGCCAGCAGTCCTGGGGGGGAGGTCTCTAACACAGATACGCAGTATTTT. Amino acids: CASSPGGEVSNTDTQYF.

The rearrangement joins TRBV15 to TRBJ2-2, with TRBD2 matching 16 bases. Per the germline V gene, CDR1 is LNHNV and CDR2 is YYDKDF (reference sequence). The CDR3 sequence is 20 residues long. J gave up 3 bases and V 3 bases, and 10 bases lay outside the gene matches. In DNA, the CDR3 is TGTGCCACCAGCAGGCTGGGACTAGCGGGGGGGCCTGAAGACACCGGGGAGCTGTTTTTT. It is translated as CATSRLGLAGGPEDTGELFF.

There are a few counts of this clone. V usage is TRBV2 and J usage is TRBJ2-2; D gene unclear. Germline V gene lookup returns CDR1 SNHLY and CDR2 FYNNEI. This CDR3 region has 14 residues. V lost 7 bases and J 0 bases, leaving 9 bases between the germline ends. CDR3 in DNA: TGTGCCAGCAAGTCGTCAGCGAACACCGGGGAGCTGTTTTTT. This gives the protein CASKSSANTGELFF.

The J gene is TRBJ1-6, the V gene TRBV10-3; 7 nucleotides agree with TRBD1. The ends lost 6 bases at V and 2 bases at J; junction bases unmatched: 7. Germline loops: CDR1 ENHRY, CDR2 SYGVKD. The CDR3 is 16 residues long. This CDR3 reads CAIRSDRATYNSPLHF. The CDR3 DNA reads as TGTGCCATCAGGTCTGACAGGGCCACCTATAATTCACCCCTCCACTTT.

The chain combines TRBV5-1 with TRBJ2-7; maybe TRBD2 (5 bases). V was trimmed by 0 bases and J by 5 bases, leaving 9 bases between them. CDR1 and CDR2 from the germline V gene are SGHRS and YFSETQ. The CDR3 extends over 13 amino acids. The CDR3 bases are TGCGCCAGCAGCTTGGGCGGGCCGGACGAGCAGTACTTC. Translation gives CASSLGGPDEQYF.

The V gene is TRBV27, the J gene TRBJ1-1, with 8 positions matching TRBD1. Germline trimming cut 5 bases from V and 5 bases from J; bases unmatched to any gene: 4. This CDR3 spans 13 amino acids. CDR1 and CDR2 (germline): MNHEY, SMNVEV (reference sequence). CDR3 coding DNA: TGTGCCAGCAGTAATAACAGGGGGACTGAAGCTTTCTTT. Its translation is CASSNNRGTEAFF.

The chain recombines TRBV4-1 with TRBJ2-1, with TRBD2 identical over 8 bases. The CDR3 is 17 residues long. Per germline, CDR1 MGHRA and CDR2 YSYEKL. V gave up 0 bases and J gave up 3 bases; unmatched junction bases: 7. The CDR3 nucleotides read TGCGCCAGCAGCCAAGATGGTCTGGGACTAGGCTACAATGAGCAGTTCTTC. Protein: CASSQDGLGLGYNEQFF.

There are a few counts of this clone. The rearrangement joins TRBV19 to TRBJ2-7, with 9 bases matching TRBD1. The germline V gene has CDR1 LNHDA and CDR2 SQIVND (reference sequence). The V and J ends lost 6 bases and 2 bases, in that order; junction bases with no gene match: 2. This CDR3 is 13 amino acids long. The DNA for the CDR3 is TGTGCCAGTAGCCGGGACAGGGCCTACGAGCAGTACTTC. Amino acid sequence: CASSRDRAYEQYF.

The genes are TRBV2 and TRBJ2-1; TRBD2 might be the D (7 bases). The V end lost 4 bases, the J end lost 2 bases, and 12 bases lay between the germline ends. Germline loops: CDR1 SNHLY, CDR2 FYNNEI. The CDR3 is 15 amino acids. DNA of the CDR3: TGTGCCAGCAGTGGTTTGGGGGGGCCCTACAATGAGCAGTTCTTC. Translated: CASSGLGGPYNEQFF. Supplemented by reference TRBV2 and TRBJ2-1, the full variable domain reads EPEVTQTPSHQVTQMGQEVILRCVPISNHLYFYWYRQILGQKVEFLVSFYNNEISEKSEIFDDQFSVERPDGSNFTLKIRSTKLEDSAMYFCASSGLGGPYNEQFFGPGTRLTVL.

The chain has TRBV6-5 and TRBJ2-5; D is possibly TRBD1 (6 bases). The J call may be faulty, since TRBJ2-7 better matches the DNA end. The CDR3 length is 13 residues. Germline CDR1 reads MNHEY; CDR2 reads SVGAGI. The CDR3 sequence: CASSYTGNYEQYF. In DNA form, the CDR3 reads TGTGCCAGTTCCTACACAGGGAACTACGAGCAGTACTTC.

This clone occurred a few times. J is TRBJ2-2 and V is TRBV11-2; D gene unclear. V lost 4 bases and J lost 2, with 5 bases in between. Germline V gene data show CDR1 as SGHAT and CDR2 as FQNNGV. The CDR3 sequence is 13 residues long. The CDR3 protein is CASSSSNTGELFF. Here the CDR3 DNA reads TGTGCCAGCAGCTCTAGTAACACCGGGGAGCTGTTTTTT.